The 20 T cell receptor beta chains given below trace back to one sample, sequenced in a study of shared T cell receptors in the human thymus. The repertoire was sequenced with immunoSEQ multiplex PCR; TCRdb's copy has only in-frame clones and lacks some. The data show over 650,000 clones, 70% to 90% seen once. The sample also formed part of further work on human thymus T cells.

The sample taken for sequencing was thymocytes. These TCRs come from a boy less than two years old with a congenital heart defect.

The rearrangement links TRBV27 to TRBJ2-1, with 7 bases matching TRBD2. CDR3 length: 17 amino acids. Germline CDR1 reads MNHEY; CDR2 reads SMNVEV (reference sequence). The junction had 13 bases not matched to a gene; V was cut back by 8 bases and J by 0 bases. The chain's CDR3 is CASRTVAGPSSYNEQFF. The CDR3, as DNA: TGTGCCAGCCGGACCGTAGCGGGCCCTAGCTCCTACAATGAGCAGTTCTTC.

The chain uses TRBV6-1 and TRBJ2-7, with 9 bases lining up with TRBD1. The CDR3 consists of 14 residues. The V gene end was trimmed by 9 bases and the J gene end by 5 bases; junction bases not matched to a gene: 11. From germline, CDR1 is MNHNS and CDR2 SASEGT. For the CDR3, the DNA is TGTGCCAGTATTGACAGGGGGAAGTCGGACGAGCAGTACTTC. Residues: CASIDRGKSDEQYF.

This chain links TRBV9 with TRBJ2-7; possibly TRBD2 for D (6 bases). Germline V gives CDR1 SGDLS, CDR2 YYNGEE. V was clipped by 5 bases and J by 4 bases, with 16 bases between them. The CDR3 runs to 14 residues. CDR3 DNA sequence: TGTGCCAGCAGTACCACGGGACTCACTTACGAGCAGTACTTC. This sequence encodes CASSTTGLTYEQYF.

The chain carries TRBV2 and TRBJ1-1; D unclear. This CDR3 is built from 15 residues. The germline V gene encodes CDR1 SNHLY and CDR2 FYNNEI. The V gene lost 1 base and the J gene lost 1 base, with 10 bases spanning the gap. The CDR3 DNA sequence: TGTGCCAGCAGTGAAGGGTGGAGGGAGAACACTGAAGCTTTCTTT. This translates into CASSEGWRENTEAFF.

The chain carries TRBV6-8 and TRBJ2-1, with D possibly TRBD2 on 6 matching bases. The CDR3 extends over 16 amino acids. From germline, CDR1 is MNHGY and CDR2 SAAAGT. The ends were cut back, 2 bases at V and 4 bases at J, with 15 bases in the middle. The CDR3 DNA reads TGTGCCAGCAGTTACCCCCGGGACTCCGTGTACAATGAGCAGTTCTTC. Its protein product is CASSYPRDSVYNEQFF.

This sequence joins TRBV2 and TRBJ2-3; 9 bases are a match to TRBD2. V lost 5 bases to trimming and J lost 0 bases; unmatched junction nucleotides: 15. The CDR3 covers 19 residues. Germline loops: CDR1 SNHLY, CDR2 FYNNEI. The CDR3 reads CASSRPPPTSGGSTDTQYF. In DNA, the CDR3 is TGTGCCAGCAGTCGCCCCCCGCCGACTAGCGGAGGGAGCACAGATACGCAGTATTTT.

The chain has TRBV19 and TRBJ2-2; 10 positions match TRBD2. V lost 6 bases to trimming and J lost 1 base; unmatched junction nucleotides: 8. Germline CDR1 LNHDA, CDR2 SQIVND (reference sequence). This CDR3 is 17 amino acids long. The CDR3 here is CASRLTGLARNTGELFF. DNA of the CDR3: TGTGCCAGTAGACTAACGGGACTAGCGAGGAACACCGGGGAGCTGTTTTTT.

This chain links TRBV11-2 with TRBJ2-3, with 13 nucleotides matching TRBD2. The V and J ends lost 5 bases and 7 bases, in that order; junction bases with no gene match: 12. This CDR3 is 17 amino acids long. The germline V gene encodes CDR1 SGHAT and CDR2 FQNNGV. For the CDR3, the DNA is TGTGCCAGCAGCACCTCACCCGGGACTAGCGGGGACCATACGCAGTATTTT. Protein: CASSTSPGTSGDHTQYF.

This clone showed up just a few times. The CDR3 DNA reads as TGCGCCAGCAGCCCCCTAGCGGGAGCGGATACGCAGTATTTT. It yields the protein CASSPLAGADTQYF. The gene calls are TRBV5-1 and TRBJ2-3; 10 nucleotides agree with TRBD2. This CDR3 has 14 residues. V was clipped by 4 bases and J by 6 bases; unmatched bases: 5. CDR1 and CDR2 from the germline V gene are SGHRS and YFSETQ.

The rearrangement joins TRBV4-1 to TRBJ1-2, with D uncertain. The CDR3 totals 16 residues. Germline V gene sequence: CDR1 MGHRA, CDR2 YSYEKL. V was shortened by 0 bases and J by 4 bases, with 15 bases between the two germline ends. In DNA form, the CDR3 reads TGCGCCAGCAGCCAAGATAACCGGATTACTAGCTATGGCTACACCTTC. Translating gives CASSQDNRITSYGYTF.

This clone was detected only once. The chain links TRBV5-4 to TRBJ2-1; 16 nucleotides align to TRBD2. CDR1 is SGHNT, CDR2 YYREEE, per germline (reference sequence). The CDR3 spans 18 residues. V lost 0 bases and J lost 4; bases outside the gene matches: 4. This chain's CDR3 is CASSLVGTSGREYNEQFF. The DNA of the CDR3 is TGTGCCAGCAGCTTGGTTGGGACTAGCGGGAGGGAATACAATGAGCAGTTCTTC.

The rearrangement links TRBV6-5 to TRBJ2-2; D might be TRBD2 (6 bases). Germline values: CDR1 MNHEY, CDR2 SVGAGI. The CDR3 contains 15 residues. Trimming pared 4 bases from V and 1 base from J, leaving 10 bases between. Here the CDR3 DNA reads TGTGCCAGCAGTTGGAGGGCCGAGAACACCGGGGAGCTGTTTTTT. Translation: CASSWRAENTGELFF.

The CDR3 DNA reads TGTGCCAGCAGTAACAGGGGGGACAGCCCGAAAATTTACGAGCAGTACTTC. Its translation is CASSNRGDSPKIYEQYF. V usage is TRBV27 and J usage is TRBJ2-7, with TRBD1 identical over 8 bases. V was pared by 5 bases and J by 4 bases, with 16 bases of the junction left unmatched. The CDR3 is made up of 17 amino acids. Germline V gene data show CDR1 as MNHEY and CDR2 as SMNVEV (reference sequence).

V and J are TRBV11-3 and TRBJ2-5; 10 nucleotides align to TRBD1. From germline, CDR1 is SGHNT and CDR2 YENEEA. Trimming removed 1 base from V and 1 base from J; junction bases left unmatched: 6. The CDR3 is 17 residues long. The CDR3 DNA reads as TGTGCCAGCAGCTTAGTCCGGGACAGGGGTCTCCAAGAGACCCAGTACTTC. Protein: CASSLVRDRGLQETQYF.

As DNA, the CDR3 is TGTGCCAGCAGCGGACGGACAGAAAACTATGGCTACACCTTC. This codes for CASSGRTENYGYTF. The rearrangement uses TRBV9 and TRBJ1-2; D possibly corresponds to TRBD1 (6 bases). V lost 3 bases to trimming and J lost 2 bases, with 11 bases between them. The CDR3 runs 14 residues. Germline CDR1 reads SGDLS; CDR2 reads YYNGEE.

V usage is TRBV29-1 and J usage is TRBJ1-2; the D is unclear. The CDR3 totals 15 residues. Germline V gene sequence: CDR1 SQVTM, CDR2 ANQGSEA. V was clipped by 0 bases and J by 5 bases, with 16 bases between them. The CDR3 here is CSVEDLPGGWYGYTF. CDR3 nucleotides: TGCAGCGTTGAAGATCTTCCAGGTGGTTGGTATGGCTACACCTTC.

In this sample, this clone turned up a few times. The CDR3, as DNA: TGCGCCAGTAAAGCCCAGCAGGGGAGAAATGAAAAACTGTTTTTT. It encodes CASKAQQGRNEKLFF. V and J are TRBV10-2 and TRBJ1-4, with a tentative D call TRBD1 (6 bases). The V gene's germline CDR1 is WSHSY and CDR2 SAAADI. Trimming took off 9 bases at V and 5 bases at J, with 19 bases between the two ends. The CDR3 sequence is 15 residues long.

The chain joins TRBV19 to TRBJ2-2, with 10 bases lining up with TRBD1. Germline V gene lookup returns CDR1 LNHDA and CDR2 SQIVND (reference sequence). The CDR3 loop spans 15 amino acids. The trim removed 9 bases at V and 4 bases at J, leaving 8 bases unmatched. The CDR3 sequence: CARKLGQGSTGELFF. The CDR3 DNA sequence: TGTGCCAGGAAACTGGGACAGGGGAGCACCGGGGAGCTGTTTTTT.

The rearrangement joins TRBV12-5 to TRBJ1-5; D perhaps matches TRBD1 (6 bases). Trimming shortened V by 8 bases and J by 6 bases, and 17 bases separated the two germline ends. Per the germline V gene, CDR1 is LGHNT and CDR2 is FRNRAP. This CDR3 has 14 amino acids. The CDR3 region is CASLRGAEGQPQHF. The DNA for the CDR3 is TGTGCTAGTCTCCGGGGGGCGGAAGGTCAGCCCCAGCATTTT.

V and J are TRBV30 and TRBJ2-7; 8 bases agree with TRBD1. From germline, CDR1 is GTSNPN and CDR2 SVGIG (reference sequence). The V segment lost 1 base and the J segment 6 bases; nucleotides outside the gene matches: 14. The CDR3 is made up of 16 amino acids. The DNA of the CDR3 is TGTGCCTGGAGTGACCCCGGACAGGGAATTGTTTGCGAGCAGTACTTC. Translated, it gives CAWSDPGQGIVCEQYF.